This TCR beta chain was obtained from a study of blood T cell repertoires in COVID-19. Study-level information: T cells, B-cell-depleted T cells, or PBMCs provided the cDNA or gDNA that served as material.

Some clones are missing from TCRdb's copy, which holds only in-frame ones; the method was immunoSEQ multiplex PCR. Here the sample spans 250,000 to 300,000 clones, roughly 90% being singletons. CDR1 and CDR2 from the germline V gene are SGHRS and YFSETQ. V was clipped by 0 bases and J by 6 bases; unmatched bases: 6. The length of the CDR3 is 15 residues. This clone was seen more than once but under ten times. The clonotype originates from a man aged 50 to 60 with acute or convalescent COVID-19. The chain has TRBV5-1 and TRBJ2-3; 8 nucleotides align to TRBD2. What was sequenced was peripheral blood. The CDR3, as DNA: TGCGCCAGCAGCTTGGATCCAGCGGGGGCGGATACGCAGTATTTT. Its protein product is CASSLDPAGADTQYF.